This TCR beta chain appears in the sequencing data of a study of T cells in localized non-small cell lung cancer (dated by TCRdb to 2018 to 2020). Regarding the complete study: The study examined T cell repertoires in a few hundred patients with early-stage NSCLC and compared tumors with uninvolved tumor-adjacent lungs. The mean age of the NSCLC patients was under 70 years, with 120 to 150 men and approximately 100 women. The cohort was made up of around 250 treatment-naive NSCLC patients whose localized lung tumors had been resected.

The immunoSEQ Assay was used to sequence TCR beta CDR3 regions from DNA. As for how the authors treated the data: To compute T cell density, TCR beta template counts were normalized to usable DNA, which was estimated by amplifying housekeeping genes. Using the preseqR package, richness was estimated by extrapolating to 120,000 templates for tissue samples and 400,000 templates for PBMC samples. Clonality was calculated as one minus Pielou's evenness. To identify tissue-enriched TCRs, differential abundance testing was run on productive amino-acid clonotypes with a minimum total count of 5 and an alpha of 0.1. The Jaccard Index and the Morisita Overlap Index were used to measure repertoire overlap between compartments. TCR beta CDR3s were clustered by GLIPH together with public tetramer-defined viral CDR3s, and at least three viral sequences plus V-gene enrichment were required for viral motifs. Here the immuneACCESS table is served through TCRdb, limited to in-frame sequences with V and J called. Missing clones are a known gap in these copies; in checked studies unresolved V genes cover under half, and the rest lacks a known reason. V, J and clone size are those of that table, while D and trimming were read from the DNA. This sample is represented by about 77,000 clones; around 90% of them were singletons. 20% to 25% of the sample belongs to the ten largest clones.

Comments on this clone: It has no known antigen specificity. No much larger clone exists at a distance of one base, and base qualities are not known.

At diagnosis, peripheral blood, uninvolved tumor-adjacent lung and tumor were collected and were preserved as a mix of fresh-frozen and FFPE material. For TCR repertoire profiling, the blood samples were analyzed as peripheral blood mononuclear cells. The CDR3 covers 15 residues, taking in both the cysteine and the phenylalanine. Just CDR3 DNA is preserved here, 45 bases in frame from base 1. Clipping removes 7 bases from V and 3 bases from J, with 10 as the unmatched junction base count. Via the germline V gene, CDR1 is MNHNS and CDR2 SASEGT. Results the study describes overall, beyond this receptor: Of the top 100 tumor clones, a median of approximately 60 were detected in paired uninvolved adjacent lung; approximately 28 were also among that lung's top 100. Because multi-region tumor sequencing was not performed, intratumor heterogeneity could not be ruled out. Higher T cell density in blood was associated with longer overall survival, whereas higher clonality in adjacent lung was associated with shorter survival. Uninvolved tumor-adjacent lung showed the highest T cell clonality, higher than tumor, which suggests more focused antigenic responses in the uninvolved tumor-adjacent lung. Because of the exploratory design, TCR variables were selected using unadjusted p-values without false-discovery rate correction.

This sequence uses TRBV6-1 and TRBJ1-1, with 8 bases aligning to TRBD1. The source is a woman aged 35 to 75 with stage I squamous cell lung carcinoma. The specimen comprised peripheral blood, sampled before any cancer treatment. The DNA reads TGTGCCAGCACTGACAGGGGCCTATTGGACACTGAAGCTTTCTTT. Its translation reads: CASTDRGLLDTEAFF.